One and the same sample provided the 23 T cell receptor beta chains below, sequenced in a study of response to subunit inactivated influenza vaccine. MiXCR, run by TCRdb on the RT-PCR reads, gives a single entry per CDR3 protein. The repertoire holds some 150,000 distinct CDR3 sequences, with 12% as singletons. The sample also formed part of further work on T cells expressing NK-cell markers. That paper adds: Production of TCR beta cDNA relied on 5'RACE template switching with UMIs.

Source: CD8+ T cells sorted from PBMCs, taken 11 to 12 days after vaccination. All receptors derive from a man aged 50-60 years who received an inactivated influenza vaccine.

Relative to its sample, this clonotype is large. The chain recombines TRBV27 with TRBJ2-3; TRBD2 is a possible D gene (7 bases). V gave up 8 bases and J gave up 6 bases, with 15 bases separating them. The CDR3 covers 13 residues. The germline V gene encodes CDR1 MNHEY and CDR2 SMNVEV (reference sequence). Here the CDR3 DNA reads TGTGCCAGCCAAGGGGGGGCAAGTGATACGCAGTATTTT. Translated: CASQGGASDTQYF.

V gene TRBV21-1 combines with J gene TRBJ2-7; the table assigns TRBD1, which was not confirmed against the DNA. TRBV21-1 is a listed pseudogene. CDR3 length: 15 residues. CDR3 amino acids: CASTDPRGVSYEQYF. CDR3 DNA sequence: TGTGCCAGCACCGACCCAAGAGGGGTCTCCTACGAGCAGTACTTC.

This clonotype has a count of ten or more. This chain joins TRBV9 and TRBJ2-3; the D is unclear. CDR1 and CDR2 (germline): SGDLS, YYNGEE. The V end was cut by 5 bases, the J end by 2 bases, with 6 bases between. This CDR3 is 12 amino acids long. CDR3 sequence: CASSGDTDTQYF. CDR3 in DNA: TGTGCCAGCAGTGGCGACACAGATACGCAGTATTTT.

This clonotype was observed a few times. The chain uses TRBV12-3 or TRBV12-4 and TRBJ1-2, with 11 bases matching TRBD1. This CDR3 is built from 14 residues. The trim removed 7 bases at V and 6 bases at J, leaving 7 bases unmatched. The CDR3 reads CASTRTGGGDGYTF. CDR3 nucleotides: TGTGCCAGCACTCGGACAGGGGGCGGGGATGGCTACACCTTC.

This clonotype has ten or more counts. This chain uses TRBV27 with TRBJ2-7; 10 nucleotides match TRBD2. The ends lost 0 bases at V and 4 bases at J; junction bases unmatched: 3. Germline V gives CDR1 MNHEY, CDR2 SMNVEV (reference sequence). CDR3 length: 15 amino acids. The CDR3, as DNA: TGTGCCAGCAGTTTATCTGCTAGCGGGGGATACGAGCAGTACTTC. This codes for CASSLSASGGYEQYF.

The V and J genes are TRBV6-1 and TRBJ2-3, with D possibly being TRBD1 (6 bases). Germline CDR1 is MNHNS and CDR2 is SASEGT. Trimming removed 7 bases at V and 5 bases at J, with 19 bases between. CDR3 length: 15 residues. In DNA form, the CDR3 reads TGTGCCAGCACCACGACGGGCAGGGGAAGAGATACGCAGTATTTT. Translation: CASTTTGRGRDTQYF.

This clonotype was seen a few times. This sequence joins TRBV12-3 or TRBV12-4 and TRBJ2-5; 10 nucleotides align to TRBD1. After removal of 5 bases from V and 5 bases from J, the junction contained 5 bases not matched to a gene. The CDR3 loop spans 14 amino acids. The CDR3 here is CASSGTGVGETQYF. The CDR3 DNA reads as TGTGCCAGCAGTGGGACAGGGGTCGGGGAGACCCAGTACTTC.

This chain uses TRBV9 with TRBJ2-1; D not certain. Between the trimmed V and J ends, which lost 4 bases and 8 bases, there was a span of 16 bases. The CDR3 has 14 amino acids. Germline-derived CDR1 and CDR2 are SGDLS and YYNGEE. Here the CDR3 DNA reads TGTGCCAGCAGCCCCTTTCTTCAACATGATGAGCAGTTCTTC. It encodes CASSPFLQHDEQFF.

The CDR3 region has the DNA TGTGCCAGCAGCTTAGCGGGGGGGCGGGAGCAGTACTTC. Amino acids: CASSLAGGREQYF. The chain links TRBV7-8 to TRBJ2-7; maybe TRBD2 (7 bases). Germline CDR1 SGHVS, CDR2 FQNEAQ. V lost 0 bases to trimming and J lost 7 bases, with 10 bases between them. The CDR3 extends over 13 amino acids.

V is TRBV5-1 and J is TRBJ1-1, with D tentatively TRBD1 (5 bases). The germline V gene encodes CDR1 SGHRS and CDR2 YFSETQ. The CDR3 contains 15 residues. The germline V and J ends were trimmed by 0 bases and 4 bases, with 13 bases remaining between them. The CDR3: CASSLATDVSTEAFF. CDR3 bases: TGCGCCAGCAGCTTGGCGACAGACGTTAGCACTGAAGCTTTCTTT. Using reference TRBV5-1 and TRBJ1-1 for the parts outside the CDR3, the full variable domain is KAGVTQTPRYLIKTRGQQVTLSCSPISGHRSVSWYQQTPGQGLQFLFEYFSETQRNKGNFPGRFSGRQFSNSRSEMNVSTLELGDSALYLCASSLATDVSTEAFFGQGTRLTVV.

There are a few counts of this clonotype. The V and J genes are TRBV15 and TRBJ2-2; 8 nucleotides match TRBD1. Trimming removed 3 bases from V and 3 bases from J; junction bases left unmatched: 21. This CDR3 is built from 21 residues. Germline assignment: CDR1 LNHNV and CDR2 YYDKDF (reference sequence). CDR3 bases: TGTGCCACCAGCAGCGGGTACGTGGCGACAGGGGTTCTAGGCGACACCGGGGAGCTGTTTTTT. Protein: CATSSGYVATGVLGDTGELFF.

In this sample, this clonotype turned up a few times. The rearrangement joins TRBV18 to TRBJ1-1, with TRBD1 matching 12 bases. CDR1 is KGHSH and CDR2 is LQKENI in the germline V gene. The length of the CDR3 is 16 residues. The V segment lost 6 bases and the J segment 4 bases; nucleotides outside the gene matches: 9. CDR3 in amino acids: CASSRRDRGPGTEAFF. CDR3 DNA: TGTGCCAGCTCGCGCCGGGACAGGGGGCCGGGCACTGAAGCTTTCTTT.

This clonotype showed up just a few times. The J gene is TRBJ2-7, the V gene TRBV7-3; D is unclear. V lost 2 bases and J lost 3, with 8 bases in between. Germline V gives CDR1 SGHTA, CDR2 FQGTGA. The CDR3 runs 13 residues. CDR3 sequence: CASSLGPNYEQYF. The CDR3 nucleotides are TGTGCCAGCAGCTTAGGCCCGAACTACGAGCAGTACTTC.

This clonotype was observed a few times. This chain links TRBV27 with TRBJ2-7; 10 bases map to TRBD2. CDR1 and CDR2 from the germline V gene are MNHEY and SMNVEV (reference sequence). The CDR3 contains 15 residues. The V gene end was trimmed by 3 bases and the J gene end by 5 bases; junction bases not matched to a gene: 7. CDR3 sequence: CASSFIAGGGNEQYF. The CDR3, as DNA: TGTGCCAGCAGTTTCATAGCGGGAGGAGGGAACGAGCAGTACTTC.

The chain joins TRBV6-2 or TRBV6-3 to TRBJ2-6; unclear D gene. The CDR3 extends over 16 amino acids. V dropped 2 bases and J dropped 0 bases, with 8 bases sitting between them. Germline V gene data show CDR1 as MNHEY and CDR2 as SVGEGT. The chain's CDR3 is CASSYDSRSGANVLTF. The CDR3 DNA follows: TGTGCCAGCAGTTACGATAGCCGCTCTGGGGCCAACGTCCTGACTTTC.

There are a few counts of this clonotype. The chain links TRBV4-1 to TRBJ1-1, with 8 bases lining up with TRBD1. The germline CDR1 and CDR2 sequences are MGHRA and YSYEKL. This CDR3 has 15 amino acids. J gave up 7 bases and V 1 base, and 8 bases lay outside the gene matches. Written as DNA, the CDR3 is TGCGCCAGCAGCCAAGTATCTCCGGGACAGGTTGAAGCTTTCTTT. Protein: CASSQVSPGQVEAFF.

This clonotype was observed a handful of times. The genes are TRBV20-1 and TRBJ1-5; D is undetermined. The CDR3 totals 13 residues. Trimming removed 0 bases at V and 0 bases at J, with 3 bases between. Germline V CDR1 and CDR2: DFQATT, SNEGSKA (reference sequence). The CDR3 region is CSAREGSNQPQHF. For the CDR3, the DNA is TGCAGTGCTAGAGAGGGTAGCAATCAGCCCCAGCATTTT.

This clonotype was counted a few times. The rearrangement links TRBV11-2 to TRBJ2-7, with 9 bases identical to TRBD2. With V trimmed by 2 bases and J by 2 bases, 7 bases remained unmatched. The CDR3 runs to 16 residues. Germline V lookup: CDR1 SGHAT, CDR2 FQNNGV. The CDR3 is CASSLSGSSGAYEQYF. The CDR3 coding sequence is TGTGCCAGCAGCTTATCCGGGTCTAGCGGGGCCTACGAGCAGTACTTC.

A few counts support this clonotype. The rearrangement joins TRBV9 to TRBJ2-1; no definite D call. Per germline, CDR1 SGDLS and CDR2 YYNGEE. This CDR3 region has 12 residues. Trimming cost V 0 bases and J 9 bases, with 7 bases left between them. Here the CDR3 reads CASSVDGSEQFF. The DNA for the CDR3 is TGTGCCAGCAGCGTAGATGGCTCTGAGCAGTTCTTC.

The chain is built from TRBV9 and TRBJ2-1; TRBD1 agrees at 10 bases. Trimming removed 0 bases from V and 2 bases from J; junction bases left unmatched: 2. This CDR3 spans 16 amino acids. CDR1 is SGDLS and CDR2 is YYNGEE in the germline V gene. The CDR3 here is CASSVGGTGAYNEQFF. DNA of the CDR3: TGTGCCAGCAGCGTAGGGGGGACAGGGGCCTACAATGAGCAGTTCTTC.

This clonotype was observed at least ten times. The rearrangement joins TRBV27 to TRBJ2-1, with TRBD1 matching 11 bases. Germline V gene data show CDR1 as MNHEY and CDR2 as SMNVEV (reference sequence). Losses at the gene ends were 5 bases for V and 3 bases for J; bases not matched to a gene: 3. This CDR3 is 15 amino acids long. The CDR3 sequence is CASSPGTGGYNEQFF. The DNA for the CDR3 is TGTGCCAGCAGTCCCGGGACAGGGGGCTACAATGAGCAGTTCTTC.

This clonotype came up many times. The J gene is TRBJ2-3, the V gene TRBV11-2; 8 bases are a match to TRBD2. Germline V CDR1 and CDR2: SGHAT, FQNNGV. V lost 0 bases to trimming and J lost 1 base; unmatched junction nucleotides: 9. This CDR3 region has 18 residues. The CDR3 DNA reads as TGTGCCAGCAGCTTAGATCTTCGGAACGGGAGGGGCACAGATACGCAGTATTTT. Its translation: CASSLDLRNGRGTDTQYF.

This clonotype was observed at least ten times. The rearrangement uses TRBV7-2 and TRBJ1-4; 7 nucleotides line up with TRBD1. After removal of 5 bases from V and 6 bases from J, the junction contained 3 bases not matched to a gene. The germline gives CDR1 SGHTA, CDR2 FQGNSA. This CDR3 is 13 amino acids long. For the CDR3, the DNA is TGTGCCAGCAGCGCACAGGGGTATGAAAAACTGTTTTTT. This codes for CASSAQGYEKLFF.